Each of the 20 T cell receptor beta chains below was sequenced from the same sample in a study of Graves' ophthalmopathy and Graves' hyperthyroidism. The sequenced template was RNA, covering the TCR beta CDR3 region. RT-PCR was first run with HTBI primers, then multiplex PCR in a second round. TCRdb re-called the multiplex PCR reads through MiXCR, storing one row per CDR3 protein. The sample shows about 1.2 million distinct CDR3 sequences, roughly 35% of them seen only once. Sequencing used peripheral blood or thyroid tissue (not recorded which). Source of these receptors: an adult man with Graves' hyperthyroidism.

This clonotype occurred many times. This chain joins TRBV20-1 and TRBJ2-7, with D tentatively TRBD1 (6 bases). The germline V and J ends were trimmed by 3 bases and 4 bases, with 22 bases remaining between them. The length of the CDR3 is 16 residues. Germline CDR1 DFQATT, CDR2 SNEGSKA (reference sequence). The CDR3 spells CSASMARLTGYYEQYF. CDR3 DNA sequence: TGCAGTGCTAGTATGGCCCGACTAACAGGGTATTACGAGCAGTACTTC.

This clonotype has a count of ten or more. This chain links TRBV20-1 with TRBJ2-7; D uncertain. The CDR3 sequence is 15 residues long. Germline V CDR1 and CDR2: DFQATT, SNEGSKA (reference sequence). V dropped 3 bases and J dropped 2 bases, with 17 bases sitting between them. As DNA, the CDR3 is TGCAGTGCTAGCGGTAGGCAGCCCAATCCCTACGAGCAGTACTTC. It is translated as CSASGRQPNPYEQYF.

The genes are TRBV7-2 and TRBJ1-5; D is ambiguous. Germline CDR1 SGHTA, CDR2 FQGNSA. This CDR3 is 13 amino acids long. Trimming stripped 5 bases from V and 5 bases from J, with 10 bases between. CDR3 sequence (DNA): TGTGCCAGCAGCCCTCCCCCGGATCAGCCCCAGCATTTT. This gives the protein CASSPPPDQPQHF.

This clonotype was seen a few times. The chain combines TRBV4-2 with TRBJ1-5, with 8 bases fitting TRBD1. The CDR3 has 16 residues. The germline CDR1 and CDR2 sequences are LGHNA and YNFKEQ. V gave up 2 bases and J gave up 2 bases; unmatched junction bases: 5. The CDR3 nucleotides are TGTGCCAGCAGCCAACAGCAGACAGGGGGCAATCAGCCCCAGCATTTT. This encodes CASSQQQTGGNQPQHF.

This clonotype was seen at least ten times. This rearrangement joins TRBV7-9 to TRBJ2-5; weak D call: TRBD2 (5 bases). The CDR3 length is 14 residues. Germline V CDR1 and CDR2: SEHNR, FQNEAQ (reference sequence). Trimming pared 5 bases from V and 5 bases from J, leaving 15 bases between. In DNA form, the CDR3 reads TGTGCCAGCAGCACCTTCGGGGTTCGCGAGACCCAGTACTTC. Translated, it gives CASSTFGVRETQYF.

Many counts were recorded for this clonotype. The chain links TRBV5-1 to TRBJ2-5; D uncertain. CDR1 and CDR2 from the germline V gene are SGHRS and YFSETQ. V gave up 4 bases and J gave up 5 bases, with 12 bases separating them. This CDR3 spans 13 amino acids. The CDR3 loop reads CASSPWTRETQYF. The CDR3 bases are TGCGCCAGCAGCCCCTGGACCCGTGAGACCCAGTACTTC.

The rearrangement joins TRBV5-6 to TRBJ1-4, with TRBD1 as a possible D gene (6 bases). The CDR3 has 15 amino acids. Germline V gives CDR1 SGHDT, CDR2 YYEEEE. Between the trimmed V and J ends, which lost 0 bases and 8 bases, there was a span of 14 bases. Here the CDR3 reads CASSLEGGRGEKLFF. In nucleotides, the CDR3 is TGTGCCAGCAGCTTGGAGGGGGGGCGCGGAGAAAAACTGTTTTTT. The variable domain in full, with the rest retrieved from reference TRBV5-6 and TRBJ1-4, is DAGVTQSPTHLIKTRGQQVTLRCSPKSGHDTVSWYQQALGQGPQFIFQYYEEEERQRGNFPDRFSGHQFPNYSSELNVNALLLGDSALYLCASSLEGGRGEKLFFGSGTQLSVL.

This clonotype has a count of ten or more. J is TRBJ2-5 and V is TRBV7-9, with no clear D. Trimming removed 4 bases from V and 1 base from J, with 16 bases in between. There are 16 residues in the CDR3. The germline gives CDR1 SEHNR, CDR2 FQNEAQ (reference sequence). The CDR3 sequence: CASSSGMPWLQETQYF. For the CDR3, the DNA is TGTGCCAGCAGCTCTGGGATGCCGTGGCTCCAAGAGACCCAGTACTTC.

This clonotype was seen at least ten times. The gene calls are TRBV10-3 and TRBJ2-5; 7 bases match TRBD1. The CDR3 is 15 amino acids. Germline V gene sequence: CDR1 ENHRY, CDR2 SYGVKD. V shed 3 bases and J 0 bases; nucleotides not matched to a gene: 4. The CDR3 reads CAISDKTGDQETQYF. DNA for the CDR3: TGTGCCATCAGTGATAAAACAGGGGACCAAGAGACCCAGTACTTC.

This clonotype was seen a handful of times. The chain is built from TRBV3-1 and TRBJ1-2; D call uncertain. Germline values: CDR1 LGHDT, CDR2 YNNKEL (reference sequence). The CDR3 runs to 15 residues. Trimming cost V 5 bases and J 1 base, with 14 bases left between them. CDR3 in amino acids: CASSYLEDYNYGYTF. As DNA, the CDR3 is TGTGCCAGCAGCTACCTCGAGGATTATAACTATGGCTACACCTTC.

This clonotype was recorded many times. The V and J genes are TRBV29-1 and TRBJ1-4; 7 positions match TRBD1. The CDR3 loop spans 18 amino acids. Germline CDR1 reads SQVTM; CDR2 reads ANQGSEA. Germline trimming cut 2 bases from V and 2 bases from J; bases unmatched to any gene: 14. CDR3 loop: CSVESLRDRWVTNEKLFF. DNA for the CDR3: TGCAGCGTTGAAAGCCTAAGGGACAGATGGGTGACTAATGAAAAACTGTTTTTT.

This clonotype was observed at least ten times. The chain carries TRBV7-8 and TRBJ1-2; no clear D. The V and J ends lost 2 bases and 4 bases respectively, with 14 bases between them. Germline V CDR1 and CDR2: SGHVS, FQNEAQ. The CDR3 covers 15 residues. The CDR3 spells CASSLSPDVFYGYTF. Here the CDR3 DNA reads TGTGCCAGCAGCTTATCCCCGGACGTATTCTATGGCTACACCTTC.

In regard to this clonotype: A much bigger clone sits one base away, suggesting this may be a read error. CDR3 coding DNA: TGTGCCAGCAGCCTGGGCGGGAGGGCCGGATTGGAGCAGTACTTC. This encodes CASSLGGRAGLEQYF. This rearrangement joins TRBV25-1 to TRBJ2-7, with 9 bases identical to TRBD2. V dropped 6 bases and J dropped 7; count of bases not matched to a gene: 13. Germline values: CDR1 MGHDK, CDR2 SYGVNS. The CDR3 length is 15 residues.

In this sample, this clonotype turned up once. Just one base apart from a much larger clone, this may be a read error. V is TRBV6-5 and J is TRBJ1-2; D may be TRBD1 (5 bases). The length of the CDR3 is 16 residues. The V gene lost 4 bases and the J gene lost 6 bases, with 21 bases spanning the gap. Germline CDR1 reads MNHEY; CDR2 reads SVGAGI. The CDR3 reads CASSSRGDPKKDGYTF. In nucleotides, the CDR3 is TGTGCCAGCAGTTCCCGGGGGGATCCAAAGAAAGATGGCTACACCTTC.

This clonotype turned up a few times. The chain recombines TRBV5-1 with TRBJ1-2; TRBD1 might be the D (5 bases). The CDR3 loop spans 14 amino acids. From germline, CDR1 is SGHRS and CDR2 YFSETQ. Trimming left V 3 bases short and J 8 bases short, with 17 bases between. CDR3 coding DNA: TGCGCCAGCAGCTCGAGTTTTGGGGGTGAAGGCTACACCTTC. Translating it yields CASSSSFGGEGYTF.

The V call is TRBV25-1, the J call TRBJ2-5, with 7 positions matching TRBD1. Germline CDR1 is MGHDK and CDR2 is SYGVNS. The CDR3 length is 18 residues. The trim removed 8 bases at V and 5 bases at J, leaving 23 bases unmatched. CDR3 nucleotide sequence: TGTGCCAGCCGAGGGCCGGTTCGGTTCACAGGGGTAGAGGAGACCCAGTACTTC. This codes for CASRGPVRFTGVEETQYF.

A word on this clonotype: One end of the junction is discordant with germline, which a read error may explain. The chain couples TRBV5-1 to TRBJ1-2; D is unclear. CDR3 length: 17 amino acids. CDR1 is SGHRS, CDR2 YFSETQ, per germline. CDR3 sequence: CASSPERGNLLPYGYTF. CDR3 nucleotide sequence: TGTGCCAGCAGCCCTGAGAGAGGCAATCTACTCCCCTATGGCTACACCTTC.

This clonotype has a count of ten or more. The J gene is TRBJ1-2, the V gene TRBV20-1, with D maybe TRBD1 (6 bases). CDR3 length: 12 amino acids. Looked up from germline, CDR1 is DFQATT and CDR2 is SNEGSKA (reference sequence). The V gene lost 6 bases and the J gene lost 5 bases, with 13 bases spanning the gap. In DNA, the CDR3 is TGCAGTGCGTCTCTCGGACAGTATGGCTACACCTTC. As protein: CSASLGQYGYTF.

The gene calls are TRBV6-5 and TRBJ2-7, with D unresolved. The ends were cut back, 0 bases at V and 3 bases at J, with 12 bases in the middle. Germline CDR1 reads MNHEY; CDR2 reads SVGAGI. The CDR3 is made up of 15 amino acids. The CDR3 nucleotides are TGTGCCAGCAGTTACTCGTTTGGCGGCAACTACGAGCAGTACTTC. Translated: CASSYSFGGNYEQYF.

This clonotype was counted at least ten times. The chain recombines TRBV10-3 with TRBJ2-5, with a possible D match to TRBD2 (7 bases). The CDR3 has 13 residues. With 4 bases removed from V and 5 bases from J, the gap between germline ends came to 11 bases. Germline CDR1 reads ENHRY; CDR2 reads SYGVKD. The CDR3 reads CAISAGGMETQYF. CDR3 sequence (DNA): TGTGCCATCAGTGCGGGGGGCATGGAGACCCAGTACTTC.